This TCR beta chain was observed in a study of cytomegalovirus exposure and HLA in healthy donors. This clone was seen a handful of times. Antigen specificity is unknown. Notes on the study in general: TCR beta sequences reportedly predicted most subjects' HLA-A and HLA-B alleles accurately. Cytomegalovirus association was assigned to about 180 TCR beta chains. Across donors, most TCRs were seen rarely, yet some public ones were widespread.

Germline lookup yields CDR1 SGHNT and CDR2 YYREEE (reference sequence). V was clipped by 6 bases and J by 5 bases, with 20 bases between them. This CDR3 is built from 15 residues. 60 Vbeta and 13 Jbeta primers were used in PCR. The repertoire was sequenced with immunoSEQ multiplex PCR; TCRdb's copy has only in-frame clones and lacks some. The sample carries around 150,000 clones, 79% recorded once. Sequenced material: PBMCs. This receptor was obtained from a middle-aged man in good health and CMV-seropositive. The V gene is TRBV5-4, the J gene TRBJ1-1; D gene ambiguous. This chain's CDR3 is CASTTKNLLETEAFF. In DNA form, the CDR3 reads TGTGCCAGCACCACCAAGAACTTGCTCGAAACTGAAGCTTTCTTT. The full variable domain, with the rest looked up from reference TRBV5-4 and TRBJ1-1, is ETGVTQSPTHLIKTRGQQVTLRCSSQSGHNTVSWYQQALGQGPQFIFQYYREEENGRGNFPPRFSGLQFPNYSSELNVNALELDDSALYLCASTTKNLLETEAFFGQGTRLTVV.